Included here is one TCR beta chain sequence, with context. The clone's antigen remains unknown. Base-call qualities are not available, and no considerably larger clone is one nucleotide away. Library method: 5' RACE. Reads for this sample came from an Illumina HiSeq 2500. A second PCR of roughly 7 to 11 cycles was performed with a sample-barcoded 5' primer and a J-beta primer mix. Each TCR beta cDNA molecule received a unique molecular identifier from a template-switch 5' adaptor carrying 12 random nucleotides. At least 2.5 million CDR3-containing paired-end reads were obtained from each sample. All of the RNA was converted into first-strand cDNA using the Mint cDNA synthesis kit, with a TRBC-specific oligonucleotide serving as the primer. After uracil-DNA glycosylase treatment, a first 18-cycle PCR used universal primers M1SS and BC2_uni_R on all cDNA. The original methods were these. Normalization of each sample was performed by random selection of 1 million high-quality reads, each carrying a distinct molecular identifier. Reads sharing molecular identifiers were discarded rather than binned into consensus sequences. MiTCR, run with a Q25 quality threshold and the strictest error-elimination algorithm, handled CDR3 identification, clonotype clustering and error correction. A nonparametric unseen species model with Euler transformation was used to estimate lower-bound total TCR beta diversity. TCRdb took the public reads, trimmed them with fastp at Q25, ran MiXCR for clone calling and kept in-frame beta chains. All rows with the same CDR3 protein become a single entry with the most common DNA and genes. TCRdb, not the original authors, processed these V and J calls. The sample profile shows under 800,000 distinct CDR3 sequences; around a fifth of them were found once. The ten largest clonotypes hold more than 3% of the sample.

The CDR1 and CDR2 encoded by the germline V gene are MGHRA and YSYEKL. Its CDR3 holds 18 amino acids, cysteine through phenylalanine. Here the CDR3 DNA is all that survives: 54 bases in frame from base 1. At the junction V is shortened by 0 bases and J by 2 bases; bases outside the gene matches: 9. Systemically healthy Caucasian individuals from Russia, some 36 in total and aged roughly 6 to 100 years, were included as donors. About 10 milliliters of peripheral blood were collected from each donor into EDTA-treated Vacutainer tubes. Ficoll-Paque density-gradient centrifugation was used to isolate PBMCs, with at least 6.5 million per sample. Total RNA, at least 5 micrograms per sample, was extracted from PBMCs with Trizol reagent. The percentages of naive CD45RAhigh/CD27high T cells were determined by flow cytometry on a PBMC aliquot from every donor. This entry comes from a study of blood T cells in healthy people across ages (dated by TCRdb to the mid-2010s). Broadly, across the study: In model experiments, roughly one uniquely barcoded TCR beta cDNA molecule per two T cells was captured by template switching. To track age-related changes in TCR beta repertoire diversity, the study relied on deep sequencing normalized with unique cDNA molecular identifiers. For two donors (one aged 18 to 30 and one aged 80 or older), the study analyzed two additional independent replicas of 1 million unique cDNA reads from the same blood draw. The donors were divided into four age groups: young (average around 16 years), middle-aged (approximately 41), aged (approximately 62) and long-lived (82). To avoid experimental bias, donors of different ages were spread randomly across the sequencing lanes. The paper's findings and limits, for the study overall: Estimates of total diversity from one million sequenced T cells were regarded as lower bounds and underestimates. Because profiling used bulk unsorted PBMCs, naive and antigen-experienced compartments could not be compared conclusively. Donor CMV infection status was unknown, potentially confounding age-related changes in expanded clonotypes. Compared with the aged group, more naive CD4+ T cells, fewer expanded clones and increased TCR diversity were shown by the long-lived group, suggesting age selection. There was a strong correlation between observed TCR beta diversity and the percentage of naive T cells measured by flow cytometry. As age increased, observed TCR beta diversity per million T cells dropped in a roughly linear way, and a significant reduction was already evident by age 40.

This receptor was identified in a man aged 65-85 years in good health. The chain uses TRBV4-1 and TRBJ2-1; the central 8 bases match TRBD2. Sequencing was performed on blood. CDR3 reads: CASSQEVSGTPTYNEQFF. The nucleotides are TGCGCCAGCAGCCAAGAGGTTAGCGGGACTCCGACCTACAATGAGCAGTTCTTC.